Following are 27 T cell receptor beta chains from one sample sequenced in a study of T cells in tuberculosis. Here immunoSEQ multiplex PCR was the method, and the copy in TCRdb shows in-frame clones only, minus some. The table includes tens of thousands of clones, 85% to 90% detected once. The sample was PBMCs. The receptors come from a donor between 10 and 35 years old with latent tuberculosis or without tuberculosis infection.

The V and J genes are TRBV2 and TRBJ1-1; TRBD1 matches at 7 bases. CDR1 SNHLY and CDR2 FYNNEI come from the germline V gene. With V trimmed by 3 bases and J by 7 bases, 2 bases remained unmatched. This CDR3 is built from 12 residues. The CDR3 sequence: CASSDGTDEAFF. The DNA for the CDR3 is TGTGCCAGCAGTGATGGGACAGATGAAGCTTTCTTT.

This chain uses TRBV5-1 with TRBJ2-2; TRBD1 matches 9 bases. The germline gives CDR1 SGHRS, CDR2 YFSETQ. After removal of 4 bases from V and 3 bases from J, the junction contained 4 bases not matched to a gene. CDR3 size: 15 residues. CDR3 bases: TGCGCCAGCAGCCCCGGGGACAGGGACACCGGGGAGCTGTTTTTT. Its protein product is CASSPGDRDTGELFF.

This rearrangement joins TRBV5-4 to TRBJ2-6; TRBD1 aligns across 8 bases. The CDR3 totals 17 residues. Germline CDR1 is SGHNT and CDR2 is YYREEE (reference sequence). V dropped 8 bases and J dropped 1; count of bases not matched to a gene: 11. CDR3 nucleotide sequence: TGTGCCAGTAGCGCCGGGACAGGACCTTCTGGGGCCAACGTCCTGACTTTC. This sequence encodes CASSAGTGPSGANVLTF.

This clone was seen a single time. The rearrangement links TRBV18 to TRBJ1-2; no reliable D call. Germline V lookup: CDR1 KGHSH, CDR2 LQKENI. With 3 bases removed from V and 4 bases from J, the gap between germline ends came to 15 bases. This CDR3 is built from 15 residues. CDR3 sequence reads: CASSPLEGGGYGYTF. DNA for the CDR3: TGTGCCAGCTCACCGCTGGAGGGAGGAGGCTATGGCTACACCTTC.

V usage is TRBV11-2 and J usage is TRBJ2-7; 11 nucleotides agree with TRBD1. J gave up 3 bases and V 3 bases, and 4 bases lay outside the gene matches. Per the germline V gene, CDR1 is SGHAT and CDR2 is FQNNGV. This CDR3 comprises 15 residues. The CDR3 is CASSLSGTGGYEQYF. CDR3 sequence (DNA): TGTGCCAGCAGCTTGTCGGGGACAGGGGGCTACGAGCAGTACTTC.

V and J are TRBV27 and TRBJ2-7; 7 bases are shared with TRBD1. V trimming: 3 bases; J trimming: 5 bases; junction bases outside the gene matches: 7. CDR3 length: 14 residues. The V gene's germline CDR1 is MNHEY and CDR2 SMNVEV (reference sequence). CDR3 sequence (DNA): TGTGCCAGCAGTTTTCACAGACAGGGTAACGAGCAGTACTTC. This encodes CASSFHRQGNEQYF.

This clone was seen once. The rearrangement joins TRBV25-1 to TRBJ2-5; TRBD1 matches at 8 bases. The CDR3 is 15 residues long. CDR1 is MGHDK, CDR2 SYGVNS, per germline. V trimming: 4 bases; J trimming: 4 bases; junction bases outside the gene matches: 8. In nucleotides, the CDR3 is TGTGCCAGCAGTGGCCGGGACAGGAGGGGAGAGACCCAGTACTTC. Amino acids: CASSGRDRRGETQYF. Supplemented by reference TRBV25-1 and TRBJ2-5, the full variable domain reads EADIYQTPRYLVIGTGKKITLECSQTMGHDKMYWYQQDPGMELHLIHYSYGVNSTEKGDLSSESTVSRIRTEHFPLTLESARPSHTSQYLCASSGRDRRGETQYFGPGTRLLVL.

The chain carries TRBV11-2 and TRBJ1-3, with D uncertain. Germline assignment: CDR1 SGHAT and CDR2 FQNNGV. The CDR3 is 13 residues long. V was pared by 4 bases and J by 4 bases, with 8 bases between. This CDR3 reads CASSSPRGNTIYF. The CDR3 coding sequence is TGTGCCAGCAGCTCCCCCAGGGGAAACACCATATATTTT.

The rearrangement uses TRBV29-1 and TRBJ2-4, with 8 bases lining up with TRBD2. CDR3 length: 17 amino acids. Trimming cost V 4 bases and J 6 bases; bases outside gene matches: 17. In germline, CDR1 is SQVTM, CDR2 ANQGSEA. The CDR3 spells CSVVRQGGTSRGNIQYF. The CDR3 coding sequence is TGCAGCGTTGTCAGGCAGGGTGGGACTAGTAGAGGAAACATTCAGTACTTC.

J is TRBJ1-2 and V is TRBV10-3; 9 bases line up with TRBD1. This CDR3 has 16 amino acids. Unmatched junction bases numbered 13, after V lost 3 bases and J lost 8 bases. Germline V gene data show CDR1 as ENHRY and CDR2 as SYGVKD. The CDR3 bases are TGTGCCATCAGTGACCCGGGACAGGGAGGGTCTCAGGGCTACACCTTC. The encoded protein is CAISDPGQGGSQGYTF.

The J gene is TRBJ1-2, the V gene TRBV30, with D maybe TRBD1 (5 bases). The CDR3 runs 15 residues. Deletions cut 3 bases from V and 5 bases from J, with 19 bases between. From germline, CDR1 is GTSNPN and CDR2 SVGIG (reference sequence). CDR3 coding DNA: TGTGCCTGGAGAGGGTCAATAGGGGACTCTTATGGCTACACCTTC. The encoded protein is CAWRGSIGDSYGYTF.

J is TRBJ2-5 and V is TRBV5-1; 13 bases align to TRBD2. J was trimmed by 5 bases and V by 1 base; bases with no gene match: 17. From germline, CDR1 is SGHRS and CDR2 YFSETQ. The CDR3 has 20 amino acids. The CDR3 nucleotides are TGCGCCAGCAGCTTGAGGCGGACTAGCGGGGGAAGACGACAACAGGAGACCCAGTACTTC. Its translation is CASSLRRTSGGRRQQETQYF.

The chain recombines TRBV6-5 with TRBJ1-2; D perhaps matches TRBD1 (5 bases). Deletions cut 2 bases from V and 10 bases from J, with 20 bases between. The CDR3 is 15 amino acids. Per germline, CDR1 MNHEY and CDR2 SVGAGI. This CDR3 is CASSYVLGQGRIYTF. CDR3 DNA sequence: TGTGCCAGCAGTTACGTTTTGGGGCAGGGTCGTATCTACACCTTC.

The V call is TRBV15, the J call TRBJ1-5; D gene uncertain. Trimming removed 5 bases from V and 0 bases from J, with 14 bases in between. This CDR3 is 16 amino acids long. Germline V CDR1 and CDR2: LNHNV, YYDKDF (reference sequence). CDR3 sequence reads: CATSGGSRASNQPQHF. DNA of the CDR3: TGTGCCACCAGCGGAGGGTCGCGGGCTAGCAATCAGCCCCAGCATTTT.

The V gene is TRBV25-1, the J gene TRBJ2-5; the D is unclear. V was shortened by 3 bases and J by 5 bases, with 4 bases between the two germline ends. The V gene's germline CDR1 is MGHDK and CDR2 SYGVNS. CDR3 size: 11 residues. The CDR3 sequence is CASSDEETQYF. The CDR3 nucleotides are TGTGCCAGCAGTGATGAGGAGACCCAGTACTTC.

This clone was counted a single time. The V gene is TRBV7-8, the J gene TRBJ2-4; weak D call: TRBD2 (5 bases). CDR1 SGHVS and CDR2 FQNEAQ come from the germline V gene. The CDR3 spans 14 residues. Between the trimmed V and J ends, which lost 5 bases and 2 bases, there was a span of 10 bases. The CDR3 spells CASSADGTKNIQYF. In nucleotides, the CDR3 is TGTGCCAGCAGCGCCGACGGGACCAAAAACATTCAGTACTTC.

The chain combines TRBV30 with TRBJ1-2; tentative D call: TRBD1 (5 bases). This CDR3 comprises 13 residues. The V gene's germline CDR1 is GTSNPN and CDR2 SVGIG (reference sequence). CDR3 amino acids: CAGSRGTGYGYTF. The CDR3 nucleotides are TGTGCTGGATCCCGGGGGACGGGCTATGGCTACACCTTC.

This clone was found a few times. The CDR3, as DNA: TGTGCCAGCAGTGAGAGCGGGGCATCCTACGAGCAGTACTTC. Amino acid sequence: CASSESGASYEQYF. The chain recombines TRBV25-1 with TRBJ2-7; TRBD2 matches 7 bases. V shed 3 bases and J 1 base; nucleotides not matched to a gene: 3. The CDR3 spans 14 residues. From germline, CDR1 is MGHDK and CDR2 SYGVNS.

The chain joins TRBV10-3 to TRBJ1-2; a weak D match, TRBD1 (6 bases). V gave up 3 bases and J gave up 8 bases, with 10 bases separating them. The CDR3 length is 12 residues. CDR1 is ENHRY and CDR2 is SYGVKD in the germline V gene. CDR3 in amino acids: CAISDRGLGYTF. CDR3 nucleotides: TGTGCCATCAGTGACAGGGGTTTGGGCTACACCTTC.

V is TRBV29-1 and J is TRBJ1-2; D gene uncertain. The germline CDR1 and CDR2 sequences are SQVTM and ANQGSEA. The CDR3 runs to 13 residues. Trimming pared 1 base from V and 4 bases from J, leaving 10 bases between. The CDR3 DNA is TGCAGCGTTGAAGTGGCGGAACTCTATGGCTACACCTTC. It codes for CSVEVAELYGYTF.

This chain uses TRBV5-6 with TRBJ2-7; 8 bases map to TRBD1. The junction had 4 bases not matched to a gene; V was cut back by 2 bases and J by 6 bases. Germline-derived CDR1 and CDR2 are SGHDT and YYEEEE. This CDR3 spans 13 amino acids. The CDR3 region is CASSFGQGGEQYF. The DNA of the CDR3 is TGTGCCAGCAGCTTCGGACAGGGCGGCGAGCAGTACTTC.

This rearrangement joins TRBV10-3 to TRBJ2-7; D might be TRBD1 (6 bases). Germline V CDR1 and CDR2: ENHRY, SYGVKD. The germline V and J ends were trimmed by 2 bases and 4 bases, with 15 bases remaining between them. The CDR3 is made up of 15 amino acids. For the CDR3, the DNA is TGTGCCATCAGTGAGACAGGGAATTTACCGTACGAGCAGTACTTC. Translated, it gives CAISETGNLPYEQYF.

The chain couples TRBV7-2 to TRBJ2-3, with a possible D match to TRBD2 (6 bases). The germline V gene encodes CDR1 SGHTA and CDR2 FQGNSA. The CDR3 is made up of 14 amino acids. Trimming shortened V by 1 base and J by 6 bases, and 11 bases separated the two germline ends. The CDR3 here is CASSLVGLTDTQYF. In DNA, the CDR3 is TGTGCCAGCAGCTTAGTGGGACTTACGGATACGCAGTATTTT.

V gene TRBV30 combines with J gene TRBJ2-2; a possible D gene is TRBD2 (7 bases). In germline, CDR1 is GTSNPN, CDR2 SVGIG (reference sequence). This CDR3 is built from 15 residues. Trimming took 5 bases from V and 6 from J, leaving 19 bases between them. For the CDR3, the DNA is TGTGCCTGGTCAAGAACTGGGGGGGGCGCCGGGGAGCTGTTTTTT. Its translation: CAWSRTGGGAGELFF.

The DNA for the CDR3 is TGTGCCAGCAGCTTAGGTCCCCAGGGGGGCCTTAATAGCAATCAGCCCCAGCATTTT. Translating gives CASSLGPQGGLNSNQPQHF. This chain links TRBV11-2 with TRBJ1-5, with TRBD1 matching 7 bases. After removal of 1 base from V and 0 bases from J, the junction contained 12 bases not matched to a gene. Germline-derived CDR1 and CDR2 are SGHAT and FQNNGV. The CDR3 contains 19 residues.

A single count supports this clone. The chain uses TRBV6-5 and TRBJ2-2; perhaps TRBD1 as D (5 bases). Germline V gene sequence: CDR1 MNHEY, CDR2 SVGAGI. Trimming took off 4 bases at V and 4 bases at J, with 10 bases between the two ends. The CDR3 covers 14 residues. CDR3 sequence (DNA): TGTGCCAGCAGTTCCCTGACAGTCACCGGGGAGCTGTTTTTT. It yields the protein CASSSLTVTGELFF.

CDR3 residues: CASSSAGRLIEAFF. CDR3 in DNA: TGTGCCAGTAGTAGCGCCGGTCGGTTAATTGAAGCTTTCTTT. This chain links TRBV19 with TRBJ1-1; D is unresolved. The ends were cut back, 4 bases at V and 7 bases at J, with 16 bases in the middle. This CDR3 contains 14 residues. Germline CDR1 is LNHDA and CDR2 is SQIVND (reference sequence).